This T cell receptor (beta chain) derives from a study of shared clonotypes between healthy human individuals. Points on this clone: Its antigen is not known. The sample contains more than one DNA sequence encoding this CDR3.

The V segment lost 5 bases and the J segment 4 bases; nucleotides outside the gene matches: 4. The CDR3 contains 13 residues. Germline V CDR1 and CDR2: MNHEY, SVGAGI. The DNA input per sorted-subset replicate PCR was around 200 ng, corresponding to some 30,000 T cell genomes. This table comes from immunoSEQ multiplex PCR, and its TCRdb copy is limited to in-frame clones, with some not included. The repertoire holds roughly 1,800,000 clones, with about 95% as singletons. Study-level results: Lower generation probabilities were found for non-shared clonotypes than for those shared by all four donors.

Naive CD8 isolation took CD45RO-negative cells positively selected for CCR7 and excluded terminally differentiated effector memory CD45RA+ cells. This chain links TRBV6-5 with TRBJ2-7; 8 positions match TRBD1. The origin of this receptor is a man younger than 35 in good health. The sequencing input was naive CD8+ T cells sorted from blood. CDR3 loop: CASSGTGSYEQYF. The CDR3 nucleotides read TGTGCCAGCAGTGGGACAGGCTCTTACGAGCAGTACTTC.